This entry concerns a single TCR beta chain. Its antigen is not yet known. Per-base quality was not reported, and no clone a single base away is much larger than it. This sample is part of a study of blood T cell repertoires in COVID-19 (dated by TCRdb to 2020 to 2022). Turning to the overall study: The collaborator samples originated in the United States, Italy and Spain and spanned the acute and convalescent phases of COVID-19. The dataset comprised deeply sampled blood TCRbeta repertoires from subjects exposed to, actively infected with, or recovered from COVID-19. The repertoires were released in a freely available public database intended as a resource for research on the immune response to SARS-CoV-2. Where HLA class I and class II types were available, the types were taken from metadata supplied by the sample provider, not from assay-based typing. Samples came from the ongoing ImmuneRACE study (first 160 participants) plus 1,254 subjects from 6 global collaborators. The material from the prospective study consisted of cDNA or gDNA derived from T cells, B-cell-depleted T cells, or PBMCs. Sample metadata almost always included a de-identified subject ID, COVID-19 status, age in years and sex.

The immunoSEQ Assay, a bias-controlled multiplex PCR, was used to amplify TCRbeta CDR3 regions from genomic DNA. The source study handled its data this way. Nucleated cell counts per sample were estimated from amplification of reference gene primers within the assay. To quantify the absolute abundance of each unique TCRbeta CDR3 rearrangement, sequence reads were collapsed and filtered. Productive Simpson clonality was computed per sample as the square root of Simpson's diversity index over productive rearrangements. The immuneACCESS repertoire file appears here via TCRdb, limited to in-frame rearrangements. These files lack a portion of the clones; in checked studies, under half of the deficit traces to unresolved V genes, and the cause of the others is not known. V and J calls and clone size are given by that table; D and trimming were obtained from the DNA. In all, the sample holds 95,000 to 100,000 clones, and 87% of those were seen once. More than 9% of the sample belongs to the ten largest clones.

Overall study outcomes, separate from this receptor: The amount of clinical and demographic metadata varied by source and participant and was provided uncurated.

Each collaborating institution followed its own protocols to collect whole blood in K2EDTA tubes. For TCRbeta analysis, collaborators shipped samples in one of three forms: frozen whole blood, isolated PBMCs, or DNA extracted from either of those sample types. Germline trimming amounts to 1 base on V and 5 bases on J, with 1 as the count of junction bases outside the gene matches. The CDR3 measures 13 amino acids from cysteine to phenylalanine. Only CDR3 DNA remains: 39 bases, in frame from the first base. Sequencing was carried out using peripheral blood. This sequence was found in a woman aged 25 to 45 with acute or convalescent COVID-19. This receptor chain uses TRBV12-3 or TRBV12-4 and TRBJ1-2; 7 bases in between match TRBD1. The nucleotide sequence reads TGTGCCAGCAGTTTAGAGGACAGGTATGGCTACACCTTC. Its protein is CASSLEDRYGYTF.